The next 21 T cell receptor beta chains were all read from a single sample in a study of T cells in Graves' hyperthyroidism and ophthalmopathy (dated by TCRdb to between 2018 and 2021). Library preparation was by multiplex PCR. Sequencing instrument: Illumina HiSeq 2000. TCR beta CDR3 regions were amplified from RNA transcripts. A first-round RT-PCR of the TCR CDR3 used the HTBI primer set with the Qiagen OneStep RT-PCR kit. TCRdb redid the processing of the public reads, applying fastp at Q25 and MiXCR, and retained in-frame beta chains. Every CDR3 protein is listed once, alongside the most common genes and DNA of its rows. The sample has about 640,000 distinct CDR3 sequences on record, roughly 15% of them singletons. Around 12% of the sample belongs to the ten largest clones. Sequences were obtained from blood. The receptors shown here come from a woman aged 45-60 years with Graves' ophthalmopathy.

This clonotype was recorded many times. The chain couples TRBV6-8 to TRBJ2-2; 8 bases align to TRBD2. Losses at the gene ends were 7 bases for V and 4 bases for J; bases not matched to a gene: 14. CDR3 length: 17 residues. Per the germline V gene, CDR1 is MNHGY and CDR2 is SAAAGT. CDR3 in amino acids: CASKYTQRERSTGELFF. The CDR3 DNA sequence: TGTGCCAGCAAATACACTCAGCGGGAGCGGAGCACCGGGGAGCTGTTTTTT.

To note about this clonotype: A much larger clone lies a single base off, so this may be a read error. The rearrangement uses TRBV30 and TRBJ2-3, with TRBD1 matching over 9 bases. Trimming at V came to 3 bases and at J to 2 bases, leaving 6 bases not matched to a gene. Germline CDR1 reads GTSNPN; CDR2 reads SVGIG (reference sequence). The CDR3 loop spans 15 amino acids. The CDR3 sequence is CAWRTGTGITDTQYF. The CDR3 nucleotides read TGTGCCTGGAGAACCGGGACAGGGATCACAGATACGCAGTATTTT.

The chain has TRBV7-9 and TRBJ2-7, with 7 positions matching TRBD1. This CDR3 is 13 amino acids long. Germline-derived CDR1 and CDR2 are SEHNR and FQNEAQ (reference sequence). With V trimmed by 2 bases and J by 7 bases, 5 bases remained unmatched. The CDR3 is CASSLQGVGEQYF. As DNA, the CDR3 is TGTGCCAGCAGCTTACAGGGGGTGGGAGAGCAGTACTTC.

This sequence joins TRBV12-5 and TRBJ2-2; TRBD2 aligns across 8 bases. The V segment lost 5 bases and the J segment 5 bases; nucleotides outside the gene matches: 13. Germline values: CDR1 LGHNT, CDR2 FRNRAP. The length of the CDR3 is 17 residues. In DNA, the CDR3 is TGTGCTAGTGGTCTCTGGCAGCGGGAGAAATTTACCGGGGAGCTGTTTTTT. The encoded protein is CASGLWQREKFTGELFF.

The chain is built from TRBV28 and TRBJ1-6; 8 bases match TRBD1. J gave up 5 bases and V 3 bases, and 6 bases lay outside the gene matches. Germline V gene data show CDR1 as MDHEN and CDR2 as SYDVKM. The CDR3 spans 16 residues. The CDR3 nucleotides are TGTGCCAGCAGTTTGCTCCAGGGGGCGAATAATTCACCCCTCCACTTT. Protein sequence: CASSLLQGANNSPLHF.

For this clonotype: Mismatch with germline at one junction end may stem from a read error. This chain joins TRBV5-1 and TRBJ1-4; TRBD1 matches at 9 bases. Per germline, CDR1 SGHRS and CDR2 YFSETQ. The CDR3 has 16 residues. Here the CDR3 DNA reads TGTGCCAGCAGCGCCCAATCCGGGACAGGGAATGAAAAACTGTTTTTT. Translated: CASSAQSGTGNEKLFF.

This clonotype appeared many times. The CDR3 DNA reads TGTGCCAGCAGTTACCTCCGCCAGCTGAACTATGGCTACACCTTC. Protein sequence: CASSYLRQLNYGYTF. The V gene is TRBV6-2 or TRBV6-3, the J gene TRBJ1-2; the D is unclear. The CDR3 contains 15 residues. Germline lookup yields CDR1 MNHEY and CDR2 SVGEGT. Trimming pared 2 bases from V and 2 bases from J, leaving 12 bases between.

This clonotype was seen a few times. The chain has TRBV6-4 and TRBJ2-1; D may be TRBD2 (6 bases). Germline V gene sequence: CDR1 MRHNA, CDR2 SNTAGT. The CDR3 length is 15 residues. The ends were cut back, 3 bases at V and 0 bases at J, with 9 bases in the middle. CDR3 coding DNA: TGTGCCAGCAGTGAGATAGCGGACTCCTACAATGAGCAGTTCTTC. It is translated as CASSEIADSYNEQFF.

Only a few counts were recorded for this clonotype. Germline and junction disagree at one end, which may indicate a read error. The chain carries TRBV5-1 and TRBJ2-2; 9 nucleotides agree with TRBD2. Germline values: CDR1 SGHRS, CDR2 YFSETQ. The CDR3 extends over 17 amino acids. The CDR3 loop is CASSYPTGTSNTGELLF. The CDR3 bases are TGCGCCAGCAGCTACCCTACAGGGACTAGCAACACCGGGGAGCTGCTTTTT. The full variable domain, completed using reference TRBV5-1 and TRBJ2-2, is KAGVTQTPRYLIKTRGQQVTLSCSPISGHRSVSWYQQTPGQGLQFLFEYFSETQRNKGNFPGRFSGRQFSNSRSEMNVSTLELGDSALYLCASSYPTGTSNTGELLFGEGSRLTVL.

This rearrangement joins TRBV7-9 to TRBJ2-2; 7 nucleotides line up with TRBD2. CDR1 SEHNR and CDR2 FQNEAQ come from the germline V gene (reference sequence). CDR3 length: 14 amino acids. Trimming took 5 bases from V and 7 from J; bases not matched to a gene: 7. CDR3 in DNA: TGTGCCAGCAGCCCGAGACTAGCAGTCGGGGAGCTGTTTTTT. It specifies CASSPRLAVGELFF. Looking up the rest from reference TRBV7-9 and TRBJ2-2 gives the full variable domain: DTGVSQNPRHKITKRGQNVTFRCDPISEHNRLYWYRQTLGQGPEFLTYFQNEAQLEKSRLLSDRFSAERPKGSFSTLEIQRTEQGDSAMYLCASSPRLAVGELFFGEGSRLTVL.

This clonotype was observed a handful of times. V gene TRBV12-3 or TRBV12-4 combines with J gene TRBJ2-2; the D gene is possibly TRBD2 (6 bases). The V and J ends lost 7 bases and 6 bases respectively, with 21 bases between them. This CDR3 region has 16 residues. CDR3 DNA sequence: TGTGCCAGCACCCTTTGGGGAATTGGGGGGTCCGGGGAGCTGTTTTTT. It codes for CASTLWGIGGSGELFF.

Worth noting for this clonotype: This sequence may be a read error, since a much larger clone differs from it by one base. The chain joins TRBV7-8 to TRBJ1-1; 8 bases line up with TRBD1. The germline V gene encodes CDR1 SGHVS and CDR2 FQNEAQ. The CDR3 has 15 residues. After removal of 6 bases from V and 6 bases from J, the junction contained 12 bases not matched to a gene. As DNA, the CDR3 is TGTGCCAGCAGGCAAACAGGGGGGAGGTGGGCTGAAGCTTTCTTT. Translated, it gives CASRQTGGRWAEAFF.

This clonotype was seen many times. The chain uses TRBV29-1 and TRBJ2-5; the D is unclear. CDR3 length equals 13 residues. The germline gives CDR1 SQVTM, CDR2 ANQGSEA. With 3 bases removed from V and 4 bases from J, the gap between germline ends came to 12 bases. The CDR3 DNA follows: TGCAGCGTTGATCCGTATTCCACAGAGACCCAGTACTTC. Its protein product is CSVDPYSTETQYF. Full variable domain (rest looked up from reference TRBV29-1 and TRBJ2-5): SAVISQKPSRDICQRGTSLTIQCQVDSQVTMMFWYRQQPGQSLTLIATANQGSEATYESGFVIDKFPISRPNLTFSTLTVSNMSPEDSSIYLCSVDPYSTETQYFGPGTRLLVL.

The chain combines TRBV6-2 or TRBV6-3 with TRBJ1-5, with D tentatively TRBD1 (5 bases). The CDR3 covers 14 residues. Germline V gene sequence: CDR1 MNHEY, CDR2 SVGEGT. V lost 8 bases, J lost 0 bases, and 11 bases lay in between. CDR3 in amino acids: CASLPGHSNQPQHF. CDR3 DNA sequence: TGTGCCAGCTTGCCAGGACATAGCAATCAGCCCCAGCATTTT.

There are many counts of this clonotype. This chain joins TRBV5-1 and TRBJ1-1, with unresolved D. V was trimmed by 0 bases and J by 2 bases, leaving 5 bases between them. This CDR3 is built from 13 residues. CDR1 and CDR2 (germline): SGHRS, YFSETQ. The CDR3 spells CASSLGSNTEAFF. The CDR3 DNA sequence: TGCGCCAGCAGCTTGGGATCCAACACTGAAGCTTTCTTT.

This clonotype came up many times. The CDR3 DNA reads TGTGCCAGCAGCTTAGGGTCGCAGACATCCTACAATGAGCAGTTCTTC. Translated, it gives CASSLGSQTSYNEQFF. The rearrangement joins TRBV7-6 to TRBJ2-1; D is undetermined. V gave up 1 base and J gave up 1 base, with 11 bases separating them. Germline V gene data show CDR1 as SGHVS and CDR2 as FNYEAQ. The CDR3 has 16 amino acids.

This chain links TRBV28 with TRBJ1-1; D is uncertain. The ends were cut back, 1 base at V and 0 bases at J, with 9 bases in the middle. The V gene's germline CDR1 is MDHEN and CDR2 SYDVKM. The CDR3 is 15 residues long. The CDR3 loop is CASSLSTAMNTEAFF. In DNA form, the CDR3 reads TGTGCCAGCAGTTTATCAACCGCGATGAACACTGAAGCTTTCTTT.

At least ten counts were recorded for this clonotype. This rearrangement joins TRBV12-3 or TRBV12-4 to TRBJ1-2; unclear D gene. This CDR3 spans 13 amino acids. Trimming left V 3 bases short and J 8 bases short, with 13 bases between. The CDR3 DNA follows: TGTGCCAGCAGTTTTGGAGGGTACATCGGCTACACCTTC. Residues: CASSFGGYIGYTF.

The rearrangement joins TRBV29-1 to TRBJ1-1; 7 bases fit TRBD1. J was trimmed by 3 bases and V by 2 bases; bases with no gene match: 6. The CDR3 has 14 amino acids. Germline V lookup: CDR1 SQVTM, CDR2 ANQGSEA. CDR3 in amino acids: CSVENRGKDTEAFF. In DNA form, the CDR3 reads TGCAGCGTTGAAAACAGGGGCAAGGACACTGAAGCTTTCTTT.

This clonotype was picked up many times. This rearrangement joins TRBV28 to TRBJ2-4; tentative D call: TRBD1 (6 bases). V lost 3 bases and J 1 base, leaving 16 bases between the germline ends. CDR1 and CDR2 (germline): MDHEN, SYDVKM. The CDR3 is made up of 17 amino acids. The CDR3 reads CASSFYRFTGAKNIQYF. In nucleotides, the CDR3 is TGTGCCAGCAGTTTTTACCGATTTACAGGGGCCAAAAACATTCAGTACTTC.

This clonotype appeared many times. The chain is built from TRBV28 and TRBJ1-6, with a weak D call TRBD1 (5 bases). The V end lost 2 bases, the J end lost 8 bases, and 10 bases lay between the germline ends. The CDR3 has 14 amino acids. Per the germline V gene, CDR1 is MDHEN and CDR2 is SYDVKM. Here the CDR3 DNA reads TGTGCCAGCAGTTTAAGGGGTGGGGATTCACCCCTCCACTTT. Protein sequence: CASSLRGGDSPLHF. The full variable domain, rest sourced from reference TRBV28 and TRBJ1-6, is DVKVTQSSRYLVKRTGEKVFLECVQDMDHENMFWYRQDPGLGLRLIYFSYDVKMKEKGDIPEGYSVSREKKERFSLILESASTNQTSMYLCASSLRGGDSPLHFGNGTRLTVT.